This T cell receptor (beta chain) is from a study of blood T cell repertoires in COVID-19. TCRdb's table, derived via immunoSEQ multiplex PCR, lists solely in-frame clones and lacks some. The data contain approximately 140,000 clones, around 90% of them seen just once; the ten biggest clones take up approximately 4.3%. The germline V and J ends were trimmed by 2 bases and 6 bases, with 12 bases remaining between them. Germline V CDR1 and CDR2: SGDLS, YYNGEE. The CDR3 runs 14 residues. This chain uses TRBV9 with TRBJ2-1; D is perhaps TRBD1 (6 bases). This clonotype was obtained from a woman in her thirties or forties who had been exposed to COVID-19. Material: PBMCs or T cells enriched from blood (not recorded which). This CDR3 is CASSVMGAGNEQFF. CDR3 coding DNA: TGTGCCAGCAGCGTGATGGGGGCCGGCAATGAGCAGTTCTTC. Using reference TRBV9 and TRBJ2-1 for the parts outside the CDR3, the full variable domain is DSGVTQTPKHLITATGQRVTLRCSPRSGDLSVYWYQQSLDQGLQFLIQYYNGEERAKGNILERFSAQQFPDLHSELNLSSLELGDSALYFCASSVMGAGNEQFFGPGTRLTVL.